The TCR beta chain under discussion was sequenced for a study of T cell responses to AZD1222 COVID-19 vaccine. The study's findings and limits: Sampling that yielded the repertoires occurred only after the peak T cell response. Mostly white British, mostly female donors; authors suggested clonal diversity may be underestimated.

In germline, CDR1 is PRHDT, CDR2 FYEKMQ (reference sequence). Trimming took off 3 bases at V and 6 bases at J, with 8 bases between the two ends. This CDR3 comprises 12 residues. Comments on this clone: Its antigen is unidentified.

The assay was immunoSEQ multiplex PCR, and TCRdb's table has in-frame clones only and misses some. The sample lists 97,000 or so clones, roughly 83% occurring once. The source material was peripheral blood, sampled on day 0 of AZD1222 vaccination. The rearrangement joins TRBV13 to TRBJ1-1; no clear D. The TCR comes from an adult in good health. In DNA, the CDR3 is TGTGCCAGCAGCTTCAGACCCCCTGAAGCTTTCTTT. It encodes CASSFRPPEAFF.